The 25 T cell receptor beta chains below come from one sample, sequenced in a study of cytomegalovirus exposure and HLA in healthy donors. PCR amplification relied on 60 Vbeta primers (plus 13 Jbeta primers). Data came from immunoSEQ multiplex PCR; TCRdb stores just in-frame clones and leaves some out. Counted here are about 110,000 clones, approximately 80% occurring once; the ten biggest clones make up around 3%. The sequenced sample was PBMCs. These receptors came from a woman in her fifties or sixties in good health and CMV-seropositive.

The chain links TRBV21-1 to TRBJ2-7; the listed D gene, TRBD2, was not tested against the DNA. TRBV21-1 is an annotated pseudogene. The CDR3 extends over 14 amino acids. CDR3 coding DNA: TGTGCCAGCAGCAGGTTAGCGGACTCCTACGAGCAGTACTTC. Its translation: CASSRLADSYEQYF.

The V and J genes are TRBV18 and TRBJ1-1; no clear D. The CDR3 totals 12 residues. Trimming removed 2 bases at V and 10 bases at J, with 11 bases between. Germline V gene data show CDR1 as KGHSH and CDR2 as LQKENI. Here the CDR3 reads CASSPKLYGAFF. For the CDR3, the DNA is TGTGCCAGCTCACCAAAGCTATATGGAGCTTTCTTT.

This chain uses TRBV5-4 with TRBJ2-3; the D is unclear. V dropped 4 bases and J dropped 6 bases, with 9 bases sitting between them. The CDR3 consists of 12 residues. Germline CDR1 is SGHNT and CDR2 is YYREEE (reference sequence). CDR3 nucleotide sequence: TGTGCCAGCAGCAACGTTCAGGATACGCAGTATTTT. Protein: CASSNVQDTQYF. The entire variable domain, with the rest obtained from reference TRBV5-4 and TRBJ2-3, is as follows: ETGVTQSPTHLIKTRGQQVTLRCSSQSGHNTVSWYQQALGQGPQFIFQYYREEENGRGNFPPRFSGLQFPNYSSELNVNALELDDSALYLCASSNVQDTQYFGPGTRLTVL.

The chain uses TRBV4-1 and TRBJ2-6; 7 bases align to TRBD2. Germline trimming cut 3 bases from V and 1 base from J; bases unmatched to any gene: 6. CDR3 size: 17 residues. Germline loops: CDR1 MGHRA, CDR2 YSYEKL. CDR3 sequence reads: CASSQGLAESGANVLTF. The CDR3 nucleotides read TGCGCCAGCAGCCAGGGCCTAGCGGAATCTGGGGCCAACGTCCTGACTTTC.

The gene calls are TRBV2 and TRBJ1-6, with 10 positions matching TRBD1. The junction had 3 bases not matched to a gene; V was cut back by 4 bases and J by 9 bases. CDR3 length: 14 residues. CDR1 is SNHLY and CDR2 is FYNNEI in the germline V gene. The CDR3 loop is CASSVRDRGSPLHF. The CDR3 nucleotides are TGTGCCAGCAGTGTAAGGGACAGGGGTTCACCCCTCCACTTT.

The chain is built from TRBV9 and TRBJ2-5, with 8 nucleotides matching TRBD2. CDR3 length: 15 residues. Losses at the gene ends were 0 bases for V and 4 bases for J; bases not matched to a gene: 5. Germline V CDR1 and CDR2: SGDLS, YYNGEE. Here the CDR3 DNA reads TGTGCCAGCAGCGTAGCGGGAGGGAGGGGAGAGACCCAGTACTTC. This codes for CASSVAGGRGETQYF. Filled out from reference TRBV9 and TRBJ2-5, the complete variable domain reads DSGVTQTPKHLITATGQRVTLRCSPRSGDLSVYWYQQSLDQGLQFLIQYYNGEERAKGNILERFSAQQFPDLHSELNLSSLELGDSALYFCASSVAGGRGETQYFGPGTRLLVL.

V and J are TRBV4-2 and TRBJ1-3; TRBD1 matches 7 bases. Germline V CDR1 and CDR2: LGHNA, YNFKEQ. J lost 3 bases, V lost 2 bases, and 13 bases had no gene match. The CDR3 is 18 amino acids. The CDR3 DNA sequence: TGTGCCAGCAGCCAAAATTACAAAACAGGGGTTTTTGGAAACACCATATATTTT. Its translation is CASSQNYKTGVFGNTIYF.

This sequence joins TRBV27 and TRBJ1-5; TRBD1 matches 7 bases. This CDR3 spans 14 amino acids. V lost 1 base, J lost 5 bases, and 2 bases stayed unmatched. From germline, CDR1 is MNHEY and CDR2 SMNVEV (reference sequence). The CDR3 loop is CASSLFQGDQPQHF. CDR3 DNA: TGTGCCAGCAGTTTATTTCAGGGGGATCAGCCCCAGCATTTT.

The chain recombines TRBV5-4 with TRBJ2-7; 8 bases map to TRBD1. The trim removed 4 bases at V and 2 bases at J, leaving 2 bases unmatched. The length of the CDR3 is 13 residues. Per germline, CDR1 SGHNT and CDR2 YYREEE (reference sequence). The CDR3 protein is CASSRTGPYEQYF. CDR3 DNA: TGTGCCAGCAGCAGGACAGGGCCCTACGAGCAGTACTTC.

The genes are TRBV19 and TRBJ2-2; 13 bases align to TRBD2. Germline V gene lookup returns CDR1 LNHDA and CDR2 SQIVND (reference sequence). This CDR3 region has 20 residues. Trimming at V came to 3 bases and at J to 6 bases, leaving 16 bases not matched to a gene. In DNA form, the CDR3 reads TGTGCCAGTAGTATTAATTGGGGGACTAGCGGGACCGGCCCCCCCGGGGAGCTGTTTTTT. Translation: CASSINWGTSGTGPPGELFF.

Regarding this clone: An end of the junction does not agree with germline; a read error may underlie this. Here the CDR3 reads CASRLAGGLRTFSTQYF. The CDR3 coding sequence is TGTGCCAGCAGATTAGCGGGAGGCCTTCGGACTTTTAGTACGCAGTATTTT. The V and J genes are TRBV11-2 and TRBJ2-3, with TRBD2 matching over 10 bases. The CDR3 has 17 residues. Germline V CDR1 and CDR2: SGHAT, FQNNGV.

The V call is TRBV5-6, the J call TRBJ1-5, with D hard to call. V was pared by 1 base and J by 5 bases, with 10 bases between. The CDR3 sequence is 14 residues long. Germline values: CDR1 SGHDT, CDR2 YYEEEE. CDR3 sequence: CASSLYSIYQPQHF. CDR3 DNA: TGTGCCAGCAGCTTGTACTCCATTTATCAGCCCCAGCATTTT.

V is TRBV7-2 and J is TRBJ2-1, with 8 bases fitting TRBD1. This CDR3 has 15 residues. The germline CDR1 and CDR2 sequences are SGHTA and FQGNSA. The junction had 6 bases not matched to a gene; V was cut back by 1 base and J by 7 bases. In DNA form, the CDR3 reads TGTGCCAGCAGCTTAGGCTGGACAGGGTTGAATGAGCAGTTCTTC. Translation: CASSLGWTGLNEQFF.

The gene calls are TRBV5-1 and TRBJ2-5; TRBD2 might be the D (7 bases). The J call is uncertain, as TRBJ2-7 better fits the DNA end. The CDR3 extends over 15 amino acids. The germline V gene has CDR1 SGHRS and CDR2 YFSETQ. CDR3 sequence: CASSEGGASAYEQYF. CDR3 nucleotides: TGCGCCAGCAGCGAGGGGGGGGCTAGCGCATACGAGCAGTACTTC.

This clone was detected only once. The chain uses TRBV18 and TRBJ1-1; D remains unclear. CDR1 and CDR2 from the germline V gene are KGHSH and LQKENI. The germline V and J ends were trimmed by 0 bases and 8 bases, with 7 bases remaining between them. CDR3 length: 12 residues. The CDR3 region is CASSPPTAEAFF. For the CDR3, the DNA is TGTGCCAGCTCACCACCTACAGCAGAAGCTTTCTTT.

Here the CDR3 DNA reads TGTGCCAGAAATCAGGGGGCTAGCACAGATACGCAGTATTTT. Translation: CARNQGASTDTQYF. This chain connects TRBV2 to TRBJ2-3, with 8 bases matching TRBD1. With 9 bases clipped from V and 0 bases from J, the junction kept 5 bases outside the gene matches. CDR1 and CDR2 (germline): SNHLY, FYNNEI. The CDR3 loop spans 14 amino acids.

The chain couples TRBV7-9 to TRBJ2-7, with 12 bases fitting TRBD2. This CDR3 contains 16 residues. Germline-derived CDR1 and CDR2 are SEHNR and FQNEAQ (reference sequence). V lost 5 bases and J lost 2; bases outside the gene matches: 7. CDR3 DNA sequence: TGTGCCAGCAGCCCCCAGGGACTAGCGGGTACCTACGAGCAGTACTTC. Translating gives CASSPQGLAGTYEQYF.

The genes are TRBV5-5 and TRBJ1-1; maybe TRBD1 (5 bases). Germline V CDR1 and CDR2: SGHKS, YYEKEE (reference sequence). Trimming left V 4 bases short and J 1 base short, with 11 bases between. The CDR3 is made up of 14 amino acids. The CDR3 nucleotides read TGTGCCAGCAGCCCCCGGGGGGGGAACACTGAAGCTTTCTTT. Protein sequence: CASSPRGGNTEAFF. The full variable domain, in which reference TRBV5-5 and TRBJ1-1 provide the parts outside the CDR3, is DAGVTQSPTHLIKTRGQQVTLRCSPISGHKSVSWYQQVLGQGPQFIFQYYEKEERGRGNFPDRFSARQFPNYSSELNVNALLLGDSALYLCASSPRGGNTEAFFGQGTRLTVV.

V is TRBV5-1 and J is TRBJ2-7, with 16 bases aligning to TRBD2. The CDR3 contains 18 residues. The germline V gene encodes CDR1 SGHRS and CDR2 YFSETQ. The J segment lost 2 bases and the V segment lost 3 bases, leaving 8 bases of the junction unmatched. This CDR3 reads CASSSGTSGRAPTYEQYF. CDR3 coding DNA: TGCGCCAGCAGCTCTGGGACTAGCGGGAGGGCCCCCACCTACGAGCAGTACTTC. Full variable domain (outside the CDR3, taken from reference TRBV5-1 and TRBJ2-7): KAGVTQTPRYLIKTRGQQVTLSCSPISGHRSVSWYQQTPGQGLQFLFEYFSETQRNKGNFPGRFSGRQFSNSRSEMNVSTLELGDSALYLCASSSGTSGRAPTYEQYFGPGTRLTVT.

The chain carries TRBV5-1 and TRBJ2-7, with 10 nucleotides matching TRBD1. V gave up 1 base and J gave up 5 bases; unmatched junction bases: 6. This CDR3 comprises 15 residues. Germline V gene lookup returns CDR1 SGHRS and CDR2 YFSETQ. This CDR3 reads CASSLKETGGNEQYF. CDR3 DNA sequence: TGCGCCAGCAGCTTGAAAGAGACAGGGGGCAACGAGCAGTACTTC. The entire variable domain, with the rest obtained from reference TRBV5-1 and TRBJ2-7, is as follows: KAGVTQTPRYLIKTRGQQVTLSCSPISGHRSVSWYQQTPGQGLQFLFEYFSETQRNKGNFPGRFSGRQFSNSRSEMNVSTLELGDSALYLCASSLKETGGNEQYFGPGTRLTVT.

The J gene is TRBJ2-5, the V gene TRBV7-9; 8 positions match TRBD1. This CDR3 spans 17 amino acids. From germline, CDR1 is SEHNR and CDR2 FQNEAQ (reference sequence). Trimming took 4 bases from V and 4 from J; bases not matched to a gene: 14. The DNA of the CDR3 is TGTGCCAGCAGCTCAACTAAGGGGACAGGCGCTCGAGAGACCCAGTACTTC. Translation: CASSSTKGTGARETQYF.

This rearrangement joins TRBV30 to TRBJ2-2; the D gene is possibly TRBD1 (6 bases). The V end lost 5 bases, the J end lost 3 bases, and 10 bases lay between the germline ends. Germline V gene lookup returns CDR1 GTSNPN and CDR2 SVGIG (reference sequence). The CDR3 spans 13 residues. DNA of the CDR3: TGTGCCTGGGACAGGACGGACACCGGGGAGCTGTTTTTT. Translation gives CAWDRTDTGELFF.

This rearrangement joins TRBV9 to TRBJ1-2; D might be TRBD1 (5 bases). V was pared by 4 bases and J by 8 bases, with 18 bases between. Germline CDR1 and CDR2: SGDLS and YYNGEE. The CDR3 contains 14 residues. CDR3 sequence reads: CASSIGADIKGYTF. The CDR3 DNA reads TGTGCCAGCAGCATAGGGGCCGATATTAAGGGCTACACCTTC.

The table lists this clone with a count of one. The rearrangement joins TRBV2 to TRBJ2-2, with D maybe TRBD1 (7 bases). Germline CDR1 and CDR2: SNHLY and FYNNEI. V was trimmed by 2 bases and J by 5 bases, leaving 12 bases between them. The CDR3 totals 15 residues. CDR3 in amino acids: CASSERAGGTGELFF. CDR3 nucleotides: TGTGCCAGCAGTGAACGGGCAGGGGGGACCGGGGAGCTGTTTTTT.

The chain is built from TRBV7-2 and TRBJ1-2; D might be TRBD1 (6 bases). The CDR3 has 13 residues. V lost 10 bases, J lost 2 bases, and 14 bases lay in between. Germline CDR1 SGHTA, CDR2 FQGNSA. CDR3 amino acids: CAITRDNNYGYTF. CDR3 coding DNA: TGTGCCATAACCCGGGACAACAACTATGGCTACACCTTC.